This T cell receptor beta chain was sequenced in a study of cytomegalovirus exposure and HLA in healthy donors. General study points: One cluster of highly shared sequence variants probably arose as a sequencing artifact.

In the PCR, 60 Vbeta and 13 Jbeta primers were used. Measured with immunoSEQ multiplex PCR; TCRdb has only the in-frame clones, and not every one. The sample gives 130,000 or so clones, approximately 78% of which show up once; roughly 3.2% is in the top ten. Regarding this clone: Its target is unknown.

The V and J ends lost 4 bases and 1 base, in that order; junction bases with no gene match: 6. Germline-derived CDR1 and CDR2 are SGHRS and YFSETQ. The CDR3 is 16 residues long. Sequencing was done on a sample of PBMCs. The chain links TRBV5-1 to TRBJ2-5; 11 positions match TRBD2. The TCR originated in a man aged 18 to 30 in good health and CMV-seropositive. The CDR3 DNA reads TGCGCCAGCAGCGCTCCGGGACTAGCGGTCCAAGAGACCCAGTACTTC. It encodes CASSAPGLAVQETQYF. Together with reference TRBV5-1 and TRBJ2-5, the CDR3 gives the full variable domain: KAGVTQTPRYLIKTRGQQVTLSCSPISGHRSVSWYQQTPGQGLQFLFEYFSETQRNKGNFPGRFSGRQFSNSRSEMNVSTLELGDSALYLCASSAPGLAVQETQYFGPGTRLLVL.